The T cell receptor beta chain under discussion was sequenced for a study of blood T cell repertoires in COVID-19. Overall study context: Collection of acute and convalescent COVID-19 samples took place in the United States, Italy and Spain. The analysed material was cDNA or gDNA that came from T cells, B-cell-depleted T cells, or PBMCs.

The CDR3 sequence is 13 residues long. Germline V gene sequence: CDR1 MNHEY, CDR2 SVGAGI. V lost 8 bases and J lost 1, with 11 bases in between. This clone turned up a few times. Authors' analysis steps: For nucleated cells, counts were estimated from reference gene primer amplification. The table came from immunoSEQ multiplex PCR; TCRdb's copy has only in-frame clones and leaves some out. Clone size and the V and J calls come from that table; the DNA yielded D and trimming. The top ten clones hold 15% to 20% of a sample with about 94,000 clones, about 80% of them seen once. Sample: peripheral blood. The chain links TRBV6-5 to TRBJ1-1; D call uncertain. The receptor comes from a human donor in a cohort sampled during active COVID-19. This CDR3 is CASETAGNTEAFF. The CDR3 region has the DNA TGTGCCAGCGAAACGGCGGGGAACACTGAAGCTTTCTTT.